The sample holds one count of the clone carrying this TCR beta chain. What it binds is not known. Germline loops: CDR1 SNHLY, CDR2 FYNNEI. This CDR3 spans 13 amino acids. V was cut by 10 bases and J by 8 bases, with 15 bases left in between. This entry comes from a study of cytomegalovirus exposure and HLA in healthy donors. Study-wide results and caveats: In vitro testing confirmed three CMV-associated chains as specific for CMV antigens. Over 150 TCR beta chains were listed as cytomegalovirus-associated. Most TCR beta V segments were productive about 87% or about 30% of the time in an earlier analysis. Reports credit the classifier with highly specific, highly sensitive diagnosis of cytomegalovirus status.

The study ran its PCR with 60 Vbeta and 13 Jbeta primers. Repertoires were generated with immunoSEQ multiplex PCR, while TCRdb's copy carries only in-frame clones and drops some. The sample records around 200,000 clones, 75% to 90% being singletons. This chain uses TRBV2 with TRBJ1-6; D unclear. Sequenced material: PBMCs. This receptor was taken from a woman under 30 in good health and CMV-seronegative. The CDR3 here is CATGGERDSPLHF. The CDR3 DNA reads TGTGCCACGGGAGGTGAGCGCGATTCACCCCTCCACTTT.